This T cell receptor beta chain comes out of a study of blood T cells in healthy people across ages. Study information: Through template switching, about one barcoded beta molecule was captured per two T cells, as measured in model experiments. Study results and caveats: Diversity of TCR beta per million T cells declined in a roughly linear way with age.

With respect to this clonotype: Its target is not known.

V was shortened by 8 bases and J by 0 bases, with 13 bases between the two germline ends. CDR3 size: 15 residues. PBMCs were isolated at a quantity of at least 6 million per sample. Total RNA extraction produced at least 5 micrograms (per sample) for the study. With a J-beta primer mix and a sample-barcoded 5' primer, a second PCR ran 7 to 11 cycles. TCRdb re-called the 5' RACE reads through MiXCR, storing one row per CDR3 protein. This table holds around 1.5 million distinct CDR3 sequences, approximately 60% found once. This receptor was obtained from a man in his late teens or twenties in good health. This chain uses TRBV12-3 or TRBV12-4 with TRBJ1-4; D might be TRBD1 (6 bases). Source material: blood. The DNA of the CDR3 is TGTGCCAGCCATAAGGGGGGTACAACTAATGAAAAACTGTTTTTT. As protein: CASHKGGTTNEKLFF.